The 8 T cell receptor beta chains below all came from one sample that was sequenced in a study of T-cell reconstitution after alpha-beta-depleted transplantation in children. Construction of the TCRbeta library involved unique molecular identifiers. MiXCR was run by TCRdb on the PCR reads, yielding one entry per CDR3 protein. The sample lists approximately 500,000 distinct CDR3 sequences; under 12% were seen once. The sample in question was PBMCs, obtained before TCRalphabeta/CD19-depleted stem cell transplant. These receptors all stem from a child aged 2-15 years with inherited bone marrow failure, due to receive a stem cell transplant.

Worth noting for this clonotype: This clone may be a read error of a much larger clone one base away. This rearrangement joins TRBV2 to TRBJ2-1; TRBD2 matches 10 bases. CDR1 is SNHLY, CDR2 FYNNEI, per germline. This CDR3 is 15 amino acids long. Trimming cost V 8 bases and J 3 bases; bases outside gene matches: 7. CDR3 bases: TGTGCCAGCGGTGGCACTAGCGGGATCTACAATGAGCAGTTCTTC. Its protein product is CASGGTSGIYNEQFF.

This clonotype appeared many times. The rearrangement uses TRBV5-8 and TRBJ2-2, with D hard to call. The CDR3 is 13 residues long. Trimming shortened V by 2 bases and J by 6 bases, and 8 bases separated the two germline ends. Germline V gene sequence: CDR1 SGHTS, CDR2 YDEGEE. Written as DNA, the CDR3 is TGTGCCAGCAGCTTTACTCGTCCCGGGGAGCTGTTTTTT. The encoded protein is CASSFTRPGELFF.

This clonotype was found a few times. V and J are TRBV18 and TRBJ2-1; TRBD1 matches at 7 bases. Germline CDR1 KGHSH, CDR2 LQKENI. This CDR3 comprises 18 residues. After removal of 4 bases from V and 2 bases from J, the junction contained 14 bases not matched to a gene. The CDR3 here is CASSHEMTGFSPYNEQFF. The DNA of the CDR3 is TGTGCCAGCTCACACGAAATGACAGGGTTCAGTCCCTACAATGAGCAGTTCTTC. Full variable domain (missing parts from reference TRBV18 and TRBJ2-1): NAGVMQNPRHLVRRRGQEARLRCSPMKGHSHVYWYRQLPEEGLKFMVYLQKENIIDESGMPKERFSAEFPKEGPSILRIQQVVRGDSAAYFCASSHEMTGFSPYNEQFFGPGTRLTVL.

This clonotype was seen repeatedly, ten times or more. The junction and the germline gene differ at one end; a read error may be behind it. The rearrangement joins TRBV7-8 to TRBJ2-3, with D possibly matching TRBD2 (5 bases). There are 14 residues in the CDR3. Germline V gene lookup returns CDR1 SGHVS and CDR2 FQNEAQ. CDR3 in amino acids: CASCFGDFSDTQYF. The CDR3 DNA reads as TGTGCCAGCTGCTTCGGGGATTTCTCAGATACGCAGTATTTT.

A few counts support this clonotype. V gene TRBV29-1 combines with J gene TRBJ2-7; 14 bases fit TRBD2. CDR1 is SQVTM, CDR2 ANQGSEA, per germline. The CDR3 has 15 residues. Trimming cost V 3 bases and J 3 bases; bases outside gene matches: 4. The CDR3 DNA reads TGCAGCGTTGATGGCGGACTAGCGGGGGGCTACGAGCAGTACTTC. This encodes CSVDGGLAGGYEQYF.

This clonotype occurred many times. The chain's CDR3 is CASIAWGGTEAFF. CDR3 bases: TGTGCCAGCATTGCCTGGGGCGGCACTGAAGCTTTCTTT. The chain couples TRBV6-2 or TRBV6-3 to TRBJ1-1; TRBD1 might be the D (5 bases). Trimming took off 7 bases at V and 4 bases at J, with 13 bases between the two ends. The CDR3 totals 13 residues. Looked up from germline, CDR1 is MNHEY and CDR2 is SVGEGT.

This clonotype was picked up a small number of times. This rearrangement joins TRBV7-3 to TRBJ2-7, with TRBD2 matching 8 bases. This CDR3 is built from 20 residues. Unmatched junction bases numbered 18, after V lost 1 base and J lost 1 base. Germline V gene sequence: CDR1 SGHTA, CDR2 FQGTGA. CDR3 sequence: CASSLMKGRAGDWRSYEQYF. The CDR3 coding sequence is TGTGCCAGCAGCTTAATGAAAGGCCGAGCGGGAGATTGGAGGTCCTACGAGCAGTACTTC.

This clonotype was detected ten times or more. V is TRBV6-1 and J is TRBJ2-7; D gene unclear. V was pared by 6 bases and J by 1 base, with 16 bases between. The V gene's germline CDR1 is MNHNS and CDR2 SASEGT. CDR3 length: 15 amino acids. Here the CDR3 reads CASSPDSFASYEQYF. The DNA for the CDR3 is TGTGCCAGCAGCCCCGACTCCTTCGCTTCCTACGAGCAGTACTTC.